This T cell receptor (beta chain) was sequenced for a study of cytomegalovirus exposure and HLA in healthy donors (TCRdb year 2017). Some background on the complete study: In an earlier analysis of about 560 of the donors, approximately 260 Gb of sequence data and 100 million or so unique TCR beta sequences from 180 million or so T cells were reported. Approximately 310 gigabases of sequencing data and approximately 85 million unique TCR sequences were included in an early release covering several hundred HLA-typed donors. Of the 300 to 450 genotyped donors, approximately 82% fell in the genetic ancestry cluster associated with self-reported Caucasian donors. The aim of the study was to test whether cataloging public T cell receptors could identify signatures of past pathogen exposure. Using immunosequencing, the study profiled T cell repertoires from roughly 650 subjects and related those repertoires to cytomegalovirus serostatus. A separate validation cohort of roughly 130 different subjects was used in addition to the roughly 720-subject first cohort. To predict cytomegalovirus infection status, the study brought together high-throughput TCR immunosequencing, statistical association of individual TCRs with disease status, and machine learning. In a later analysis, previously published TCR beta repertoires from more than 500 donors were re-analyzed and high-resolution HLA genotyping was added so that TCR occurrence patterns could be studied. Rather than drawing on any new phenotypic data, the later analysis identified candidate immune exposures from TCR beta sequences and the way those sequences occurred across donors. An earlier analysis of roughly 600 of the donors used high-throughput TCR beta sequencing to judge whether each TCR beta V gene segment behaved as functional or pseudogenic. Donor age, sex, ethnicity and CMV serostatus were compiled alongside the repertoire data. A later genetic analysis used genome-wide SNP genotypes for about 60% of the roughly 700 donors, treating that subset as a discovery cohort. Every discovery cohort repertoire had been produced on one sequencing platform. Both class I and class II loci were covered by HLA typing, at four-digit resolution. Typing coverage differed by locus: A, B, C, DRB1 and DQB1 were typed in about 620-640 donors, DQA1 in 522, DPA1 in 606, and DPB1 in around 440. Four to six DR-DQ haplotypes were handled as single units for association and clustering, since linkage in the cohort was strong. Among some 410 genotyped donors of the cohort, an average of about 220,000 unique TCR beta nucleotide sequences was sequenced per donor, of which 15% to 20% were non-productive.

In total, approximately 690 healthy bone marrow donors made up the cohort. Cohort members were all nominally healthy when sampled, although unrecorded immune exposures were likely present. The donor tested CMV seronegative, placing the donor among the 350 to 400 seronegative members of the cohort. Each donor provided a peripheral blood sample, and peripheral blood mononuclear cells were used for TCR beta sequencing. The Qiagen DNeasy Blood Extraction Kit was used to extract genomic DNA from the blood cell samples. The CDR3 covers 16 residues, taking in both the cysteine and the phenylalanine. Of all the DNA, just the CDR3 is kept, 48 bases in frame from base 1. Trimming accounts for 1 base at V and 5 bases at J, while the number of junction bases matched to no gene is 10. CDR1 and CDR2 are drawn from the germline V gene: LGHNA, YSLEER. This clone appeared many times. No antigen is known for it. No quality values exist for individual bases; no much larger clone is one base distant.

Results and caveats for the whole study, not just this receptor: A later genetic analysis associated a missense DCLRE1C variant with V-gene and J-gene trimming of TCR beta chains, and an independent cohort replicated the association. Most TCR sequences were observed very rarely across donors, whereas some public TCRs were present in many individuals. In a later analysis, most CMV-associated TCR beta chains were found to appear HLA-restricted, with HLA associations seemingly driven largely by CMV exposure. A further reported finding was that TCR beta sequences accurately predicted the HLA-A and HLA-B alleles for most subjects in the first cohort. Some IMGT-functional V segments, including TRBV6-2 and TRBV6-3, could not be told apart with the 87-base-pair reads, so those segments were excluded. According to the authors, the approach could potentially be generalized to other disease states and immunological phenotypes. In a later genetic analysis, fewer N-insertions in productive TCRs were reported among donors in an Asian-associated ancestry cluster than the roughly 640-donor mean. According to a later analysis, TCR association rates differed among HLA loci, with DRB1 alleles showing the most associated TCRs and HLA-C alleles showing the fewest. Strong co-occurrence of HLA alleles, especially DR and DQ, made assigning TCR associations to individual alleles difficult. The classifier was reported to diagnose cytomegalovirus status with high specificity and sensitivity in both the original cohort and the validation cohort. In vitro tests confirmed that a few of the cytomegalovirus-associated TCR beta chains recognize cytomegalovirus antigens. Roughly 15 rarely observed V segments, including chromosome 9 orphons, were excluded from the earlier analysis of almost 600 of the donors because counts were too low. A total of 150 to 200 TCR beta chains were listed by the study as associated with cytomegalovirus. An earlier analysis of approximately 540 of the donors showed that most TCR beta V segments appeared in productive rearrangements either about 87% or about 30% of the time, which broadly matched IMGT annotations. At a false discovery rate of 0.05, a later analysis linked under 20,000 TCR beta sequences to specific HLA alleles. A later analysis found that HLA-associated TCR beta chains were more clonally expanded and had lower generation probabilities than equally common non-associated chains. A cluster of highly shared sequence variants was judged likely to represent a technical artifact of the sequencing pipeline. Because HLA typing was missing for some donors at each locus, association tests included only the typed subset. Immune exposure information for the cohort was limited to CMV serostatus. The presence/absence analyses assumed that sequencing depth was roughly uniform across donors, and that assumption may not be true. According to a later analysis, parvovirus B19, influenza, CMV and Epstein-Barr virus appeared linked to several top co-occurrence clusters. This cohort had only TCR beta chains sequenced, and the lack of alpha or paired-chain data limited which features could be detected. Linkage disequilibrium might explain the correlated functional status among segregating V segments, but an unknown experimental factor could not be excluded.

The library was generated by the immunoSEQ multiplex PCR assay. For the multiplex PCR, a mixture combining 60 forward primers for TCR Vbeta segments and 13 reverse primers for TCR Jbeta segments was used. Amplification of the CDR3 region of rearranged TCR beta genes was performed with a multiplex PCR assay on genomic DNA. Amplified TCR beta libraries were sequenced as 87-base-pair reads on the Illumina HiSeq System. The paper's data handling went like this. A later analysis counted approximately 74 million unique TCR beta chains across the 666 repertoires, and 9.5 million to 11 million of these chains were shared by at least two donors. To remove PCR and sequencing errors, raw reads were error-corrected and collapsed into unique sequences using a nearest-neighbor algorithm that merged closely related sequences. To assign V, D and J gene segments, CDR3 sequences were aligned to IMGT reference sequences. For a sequence to be retained, a match of at least six nucleotides to both a V gene segment and a J gene segment was required. Rearrangements were called productive when the CDR3 lacked stop codons and stayed in frame with V and J; all others were non-productive. Following IMGT convention, CDR3 was defined as the stretch from the second conserved V-encoded cysteine to the conserved J-encoded phenylalanine. The earlier analysis of 587 of the donors excluded sequences that lacked an unambiguous match to a single V gene segment. An earlier analysis of a few hundred of the donors classified V segments as functional when productive rearrangements were above 56.7% and as segregating when the standard deviation between donors was above 5%. A statistical classification framework was built to diagnose cytomegalovirus status from the catalog of TCR beta chain sequences. In a later analysis, V and J genes were assigned by comparing TCR nucleotide sequences against IMGT/GENE-DB human TR gene sequences. The TCRdist pipeline was used in a later analysis to assign CDR3 sequences and most-parsimonious VDJ recombination scenarios. In a later analysis, every TCR beta chain was defined by the combination of its CDR3 amino acid sequence and its V-gene family, and reads without a unique V-gene family were dropped. To address suspected cross-contamination and a sequencing artifact, a later analysis removed approximately 600 highly shared, low-generation-probability nucleotide sequences. In a later analysis, a clonal expansion index was calculated for each public chain from normalized within-repertoire ranks of inferred template counts. In a later analysis, generation probabilities were computed with a VDJ recombination model fitted to out-of-frame rearrangements, and the resulting probabilities were checked against IGoR. In a later analysis, hypergeometric tests were used to score TCR-TCR, TCR-HLA and TCR-CMV co-occurrence, with a repertoire-size bias correction applied to TCR pairs. In a later analysis, false discovery rates were estimated by permuting HLA or CMV assignments 20 times. In a later analysis, co-occurring TCRs were grouped using DBSCAN, and TCRdist sequence similarity was added for clustering within HLA-allele-positive subsets. Repertoires with fewer than 30,000 or more than 120,000 public chains, plus five repertoires with anomalous nucleotide sharing, were excluded from co-occurrence clustering. What TCRdb holds here is the immuneACCESS table cut down to in-frame rearrangements. Part of the clones is not present; checked against another copy, under half of the missing clones reflect an unresolved V gene, and the others are unexplained. From that table come the V and J calls and clone size; the DNA was used to work out D and trimming. In this sample the table shows about 130,000 clones, approximately 8.7% of which occur a single time. Clones ranked in the top ten supply about 5.5% of the sample.

The V gene is TRBV4-3 and the J gene is TRBJ1-1; TRBD1 matches 7 bases in the middle. The specimen sequenced was PBMCs. The origin of this receptor is a man aged 40-55 years in good health and CMV-seronegative. CDR3 loop: CASSQVEFQGDTEAFF. The sequence in DNA is TGCGCCAGCAGCCAAGTAGAATTTCAGGGGGATACTGAAGCTTTCTTT.